The 27 T cell receptor beta chains presented below share a single source sample, sequenced in a study of T-cell memory formation after mild COVID-19 (dated by TCRdb to about 2021). The receptor library was made with 5' RACE. Sequencing instrument: Illumina NovaSeq 6000. TCRdb's own reprocessing of the public reads used fastp at Q25 and MiXCR and kept productive beta chains. Each CDR3 protein appears once, grouped with its most common genes and DNA. The sample yields 150,000 to 200,000 distinct CDR3 sequences; about 15% were counted once. Of the sample, roughly 15% is held by the ten largest clones. The sequenced sample was PBMCs or a T cell subset sorted from them (not recorded which). The receptors were gathered from an adult woman who had mild COVID-19 (a few samples of this study predate the infection). The sample titles of this study are shuffled in the database, so cell type and time point are left out; the donor was told from shared clones.

The gene calls are TRBV18 and TRBJ1-5; D perhaps matches TRBD1 (6 bases). The CDR3 length is 15 residues. V was trimmed by 4 bases and J by 2 bases, leaving 12 bases between them. Per the germline V gene, CDR1 is KGHSH and CDR2 is LQKENI. The CDR3 region is CASSQGDSGNQPQHF. CDR3 sequence (DNA): TGTGCCAGCTCACAGGGGGATTCCGGCAATCAGCCCCAGCATTTT.

This chain joins TRBV7-6 and TRBJ1-4; no definite D call. The V end was cut by 3 bases, the J end by 4 bases, with 15 bases between. The CDR3 is 16 amino acids. The germline V gene has CDR1 SGHVS and CDR2 FNYEAQ. The CDR3 reads CASSLSYDGNNEKLFF. The CDR3 coding sequence is TGTGCCAGCAGCTTGTCTTACGACGGTAATAATGAAAAACTGTTTTTT.

The chain links TRBV14 to TRBJ1-1; unclear D gene. This CDR3 contains 13 residues. Trimming pared 1 base from V and 10 bases from J, leaving 13 bases between. The germline V gene encodes CDR1 SGHDN and CDR2 FVKESK. The CDR3 DNA is TGTGCCAGCAGCCAAGTGGGAGGGAGAGGAGCTTTCTTT. Protein sequence: CASSQVGGRGAFF.

This clonotype was picked up a small number of times. The chain employs TRBV11-2 and TRBJ2-7; D may match TRBD1 or TRBD2 (5 bases each). The V end lost 4 bases, the J end lost 4 bases, and 23 bases lay between the germline ends. The CDR3 totals 17 residues. Germline assignment: CDR1 SGHAT and CDR2 FQNNGV. The CDR3 DNA reads as TGTGCCAGCAGCTCGAGATTGGGGGACCCTGCCCATTACGAGCAGTACTTC. Amino acids: CASSSRLGDPAHYEQYF.

The chain employs TRBV7-9 and TRBJ2-5; 7 bases agree with TRBD1. This CDR3 comprises 15 residues. V shed 5 bases, J shed 2 bases, and the junction held 8 bases outside the gene matches. CDR1 and CDR2 (germline): SEHNR, FQNEAQ (reference sequence). CDR3 in amino acids: CASSGRDRLQETQYF. CDR3 bases: TGTGCCAGCAGCGGCAGGGACAGACTACAAGAGACCCAGTACTTC.

This rearrangement joins TRBV5-1 to TRBJ2-7; TRBD1 agrees at 9 bases. The germline V gene encodes CDR1 SGHRS and CDR2 YFSETQ. Unmatched junction bases numbered 10, after V lost 4 bases and J lost 5 bases. The CDR3 spans 15 residues. In nucleotides, the CDR3 is TGCGCCAGCAGCACAGTCGACAGGGGGATCAACGAGCAGTACTTC. Its protein product is CASSTVDRGINEQYF.

This clonotype was counted between two and nine times. The rearrangement uses TRBV15 and TRBJ2-6; weak D call: TRBD2 (5 bases). This CDR3 comprises 16 residues. The V gene lost 1 base and the J gene lost 5 bases, with 12 bases spanning the gap. In germline, CDR1 is LNHNV, CDR2 YYDKDF (reference sequence). CDR3 sequence: CATSRGSGQRANVLTF. Here the CDR3 DNA reads TGTGCCACCAGCAGAGGGAGCGGTCAGAGGGCCAACGTCCTGACTTTC.

The chain links TRBV7-7 to TRBJ2-5; D may be TRBD2 (5 bases). Trimming pared 2 bases from V and 5 bases from J, leaving 18 bases between. Per germline, CDR1 SSHAT and CDR2 FNYEAQ (reference sequence). There are 16 residues in the CDR3. The chain's CDR3 is CASSLRPSGGRETQYF. The CDR3 DNA is TGTGCCAGCAGCTTACGGCCCAGCGGTGGACGTGAGACCCAGTACTTC. Using reference TRBV7-7 and TRBJ2-5 for the parts outside the CDR3, the full variable domain is GAGVSQSPRYKVTKRGQDVTLRCDPISSHATLYWYQQALGQGPEFLTYFNYEAQPDKSGLPSDRFSAERPEGSISTLTIQRTEQRDSAMYRCASSLRPSGGRETQYFGPGTRLLVL.

Here the CDR3 DNA reads TGTGCCACCAGCAGTGAGGCTATTAATGAGCAGTTCTTC. It specifies CATSSEAINEQFF. The gene calls are TRBV15 and TRBJ2-1, with D unresolved. The CDR3 spans 13 residues. Trimming shortened V by 3 bases and J by 7 bases, and 10 bases separated the two germline ends. CDR1 is LNHNV and CDR2 is YYDKDF in the germline V gene (reference sequence). Filled out from reference TRBV15 and TRBJ2-1, the complete variable domain reads DAMVIQNPRYQVTQFGKPVTLSCSQTLNHNVMYWYQQKSSQAPKLLFHYYDKDFNNEADTPDNFQSRRPNTSFCFLDIRSPGLGDTAMYLCATSSEAINEQFFGPGTRLTVL.

A few counts support this clonotype. The rearrangement uses TRBV7-9 and TRBJ2-5; 7 bases are a match to TRBD1. V lost 7 bases, J lost 4 bases, and 12 bases stayed unmatched. The CDR3 has 15 amino acids. Germline V gives CDR1 SEHNR, CDR2 FQNEAQ (reference sequence). Here the CDR3 reads CASTADRIRRETQYF. The CDR3 region has the DNA TGTGCCAGCACTGCGGACAGGATCAGGCGAGAGACCCAGTACTTC.

This chain uses TRBV7-9 with TRBJ2-3; D is ambiguous. The V and J ends lost 5 bases and 6 bases respectively, with 18 bases between them. The CDR3 covers 15 residues. Germline assignment: CDR1 SEHNR and CDR2 FQNEAQ (reference sequence). The CDR3 DNA is TGTGCCAGCAGCCCCAGATCGTCGGCCACCGATACGCAGTATTTT. This encodes CASSPRSSATDTQYF.

This clonotype has more than one count but fewer than ten. This chain connects TRBV7-9 to TRBJ2-1; 11 bases are shared with TRBD2. CDR3 size: 16 residues. The V segment lost 3 bases and the J segment 7 bases; nucleotides outside the gene matches: 8. Germline V gene data show CDR1 as SEHNR and CDR2 as FQNEAQ (reference sequence). The CDR3 loop is CASSFYSGGARNEQFF. The CDR3 bases are TGTGCCAGCAGCTTCTATAGCGGGGGGGCAAGGAATGAGCAGTTCTTC.

The gene calls are TRBV10-2 and TRBJ2-5; 10 positions match TRBD2. J gave up 5 bases and V 4 bases, and 7 bases lay outside the gene matches. This CDR3 has 15 residues. The germline V gene encodes CDR1 WSHSY and CDR2 SAAADI. The CDR3 nucleotides read TGCGCCAGCAGTGCTAGCGGGAGAGGAGGGGAGACCCAGTACTTC. Amino acid sequence: CASSASGRGGETQYF.

V gene TRBV7-9 combines with J gene TRBJ1-1; D call uncertain. Per germline, CDR1 SEHNR and CDR2 FQNEAQ (reference sequence). The length of the CDR3 is 14 residues. Trimming shortened V by 6 bases and J by 0 bases, and 11 bases separated the two germline ends. The CDR3 loop reads CASRAKGMNTEAFF. CDR3 DNA sequence: TGTGCCAGCAGGGCCAAGGGCATGAACACTGAAGCTTTCTTT.

This clonotype has ten or more counts. This chain joins TRBV12-3 or TRBV12-4 and TRBJ1-2; no clear D gene. Between the trimmed V and J ends, which lost 6 bases and 5 bases, there was a span of 7 bases. The CDR3 has 11 residues. The CDR3 DNA reads as TGTGCCAGCAGCCGACATTATGGCTACACCTTC. It translates to CASSRHYGYTF.

This clonotype came up a few times. The chain has TRBV6-4 and TRBJ2-1; TRBD2 is a possible D gene (6 bases). CDR1 and CDR2 (germline): MRHNA, SNTAGT. The CDR3 contains 15 residues. V was pared by 0 bases and J by 4 bases, with 10 bases between. The CDR3 loop is CASSDSSGSYNEQFF. In DNA, the CDR3 is TGTGCCAGCAGTGACTCTAGCGGCTCTTACAATGAGCAGTTCTTC.

Only a few counts were recorded for this clonotype. The chain carries TRBV19 and TRBJ2-7; the D is unclear. The germline V gene has CDR1 LNHDA and CDR2 SQIVND (reference sequence). This CDR3 comprises 13 residues. V lost 4 bases to trimming and J lost 3 bases, with 10 bases between them. As DNA, the CDR3 is TGTGCCAGTAGTAACCAGGAATACTACGAGCAGTACTTC. This encodes CASSNQEYYEQYF.

The V gene is TRBV7-3, the J gene TRBJ2-1; D might be TRBD1 (6 bases). V shed 2 bases and J shed 3 bases, with 14 bases lying between them. The CDR3 covers 16 residues. From germline, CDR1 is SGHTA and CDR2 FQGTGA. The CDR3 sequence: CASSLEAQGDYNEQFF. DNA for the CDR3: TGTGCCAGCAGCTTAGAGGCACAGGGAGACTACAATGAGCAGTTCTTC.

The J gene is TRBJ2-2, the V gene TRBV11-2; 8 positions agree with TRBD1. Germline CDR1 is SGHAT and CDR2 is FQNNGV. The CDR3 totals 16 residues. Trimming at V came to 5 bases and at J to 2 bases, leaving 7 bases not matched to a gene. CDR3: CASSTQGAFNTGELFF. CDR3 nucleotides: TGTGCCAGCAGCACCCAGGGGGCTTTCAACACCGGGGAGCTGTTTTTT.

This clonotype was picked up many times. The chain links TRBV7-6 to TRBJ2-1, with 8 positions matching TRBD2. In germline, CDR1 is SGHVS, CDR2 FNYEAQ. With V trimmed by 2 bases and J by 15 bases, 9 bases remained unmatched. The CDR3 is 13 residues long. The CDR3 region is CASSLSSGGGLFF. The CDR3 DNA follows: TGTGCCAGCAGCTTATCGAGCGGGGGCGGCCTGTTCTTC. Looking up the rest from reference TRBV7-6 and TRBJ2-1 gives the full variable domain: GAGVSQSPRYKVTKRGQDVALRCDPISGHVSLYWYRQALGQGPEFLTYFNYEAQQDKSGLPNDRFSAERPEGSISTLTIQRTEQRDSAMYRCASSLSSGGGLFFGPGTRLTVL.

The sample holds a few counts of this clonotype. The chain's CDR3 is CASTPQLAGVEKLFF. The CDR3 coding sequence is TGTGCCAGCACCCCCCAGTTGGCGGGGGTTGAAAAACTGTTTTTT. V usage is TRBV12-3 or TRBV12-4 and J usage is TRBJ1-4, with D maybe TRBD1 (5 bases). The ends were cut back, 7 bases at V and 7 bases at J, with 19 bases in the middle. This CDR3 is 15 amino acids long.

The chain joins TRBV9 to TRBJ1-6; D gene unclear. Trimming removed 2 bases at V and 10 bases at J, with 10 bases between. Germline CDR1 is SGDLS and CDR2 is YYNGEE. The CDR3 totals 13 residues. CDR3 nucleotide sequence: TGTGCCAGCAGCGTTGAAGAAGAATCACCCCTCCACTTT. This encodes CASSVEEESPLHF.

The CDR3 DNA sequence: TGTGCCAGCAGCCCACCCGGGACAGGGGCGTCCGAGCAGTACTTC. As protein: CASSPPGTGASEQYF. The chain is built from TRBV7-9 and TRBJ2-7; 10 bases are shared with TRBD1. The CDR3 is 15 amino acids. J gave up 6 bases and V 5 bases, and 10 bases lay outside the gene matches. The germline V gene has CDR1 SEHNR and CDR2 FQNEAQ (reference sequence).

V gene TRBV5-1 combines with J gene TRBJ1-2; the match to TRBD1 covers 7 bases. V lost 7 bases to trimming and J lost 0 bases; unmatched junction nucleotides: 6. Germline CDR1 is SGHRS and CDR2 is YFSETQ. The CDR3 has 14 amino acids. The CDR3 DNA follows: TGCGCCAGCTCTGGGCAGGGGGCTAACTATGGCTACACCTTC. Its translation: CASSGQGANYGYTF.

This clonotype occurred a few times. One end of the junction varies from germline; a read error may be responsible. The rearrangement uses TRBV20-1 and TRBJ1-5, with 7 bases that match TRBD1. CDR1 is DFQATT and CDR2 is SNEGSKA in the germline V gene (reference sequence). The CDR3 runs to 15 residues. The CDR3 loop is CSARERGHFNKPQHF. The CDR3 coding sequence is TGCAGTGCTAGAGAAAGGGGGCATTTCAATAAGCCCCAGCATTTT.

This clonotype was counted a few times. The chain has TRBV4-1 and TRBJ2-1, with 7 bases aligning to TRBD2. The trim removed 4 bases at V and 5 bases at J, leaving 5 bases unmatched. Germline-derived CDR1 and CDR2 are MGHRA and YSYEKL. This CDR3 has 14 residues. The DNA of the CDR3 is TGCGCCAGCAGCCGGCCGGGACTAAACAATGAGCAGTTCTTC. Translating gives CASSRPGLNNEQFF.

J is TRBJ2-5 and V is TRBV7-6; 10 bases match TRBD2. Per the germline V gene, CDR1 is SGHVS and CDR2 is FNYEAQ. The CDR3 length is 16 residues. Germline trimming cut 1 base from V and 0 bases from J; bases unmatched to any gene: 2. The CDR3 here is CASSLEAGGHQETQYF. CDR3 nucleotide sequence: TGTGCCAGCAGCTTAGAAGCGGGGGGGCACCAAGAGACCCAGTACTTC.